This T cell receptor beta chain emerged from a study of CD8 T cells in Susac syndrome. Reverse transcription of about 0.5 to 1 ug RNA was carried out with random hexamers. In TCRdb, the immunoSEQ multiplex PCR reads were re-called with MiXCR into one record per CDR3 protein. The data contain around 200,000 distinct CDR3 sequences, over 90% of them seen just once; the ten biggest clones take up around 0.16%. Sequencing input: CD8+ T cells from PBMCs. The source is a human donor with Susac syndrome.

The CDR3 nucleotides are TGTGCCAGCAGCCAAGATTACCACGAGCAGTACTTC. Translation: CASSQDYHEQYF. This chain uses TRBV3-1 with TRBJ2-7, with D unclear. With 0 bases removed from V and 5 bases from J, the gap between germline ends came to 5 bases. Looked up from germline, CDR1 is LGHDT and CDR2 is YNNKEL (reference sequence). The CDR3 is 12 amino acids.